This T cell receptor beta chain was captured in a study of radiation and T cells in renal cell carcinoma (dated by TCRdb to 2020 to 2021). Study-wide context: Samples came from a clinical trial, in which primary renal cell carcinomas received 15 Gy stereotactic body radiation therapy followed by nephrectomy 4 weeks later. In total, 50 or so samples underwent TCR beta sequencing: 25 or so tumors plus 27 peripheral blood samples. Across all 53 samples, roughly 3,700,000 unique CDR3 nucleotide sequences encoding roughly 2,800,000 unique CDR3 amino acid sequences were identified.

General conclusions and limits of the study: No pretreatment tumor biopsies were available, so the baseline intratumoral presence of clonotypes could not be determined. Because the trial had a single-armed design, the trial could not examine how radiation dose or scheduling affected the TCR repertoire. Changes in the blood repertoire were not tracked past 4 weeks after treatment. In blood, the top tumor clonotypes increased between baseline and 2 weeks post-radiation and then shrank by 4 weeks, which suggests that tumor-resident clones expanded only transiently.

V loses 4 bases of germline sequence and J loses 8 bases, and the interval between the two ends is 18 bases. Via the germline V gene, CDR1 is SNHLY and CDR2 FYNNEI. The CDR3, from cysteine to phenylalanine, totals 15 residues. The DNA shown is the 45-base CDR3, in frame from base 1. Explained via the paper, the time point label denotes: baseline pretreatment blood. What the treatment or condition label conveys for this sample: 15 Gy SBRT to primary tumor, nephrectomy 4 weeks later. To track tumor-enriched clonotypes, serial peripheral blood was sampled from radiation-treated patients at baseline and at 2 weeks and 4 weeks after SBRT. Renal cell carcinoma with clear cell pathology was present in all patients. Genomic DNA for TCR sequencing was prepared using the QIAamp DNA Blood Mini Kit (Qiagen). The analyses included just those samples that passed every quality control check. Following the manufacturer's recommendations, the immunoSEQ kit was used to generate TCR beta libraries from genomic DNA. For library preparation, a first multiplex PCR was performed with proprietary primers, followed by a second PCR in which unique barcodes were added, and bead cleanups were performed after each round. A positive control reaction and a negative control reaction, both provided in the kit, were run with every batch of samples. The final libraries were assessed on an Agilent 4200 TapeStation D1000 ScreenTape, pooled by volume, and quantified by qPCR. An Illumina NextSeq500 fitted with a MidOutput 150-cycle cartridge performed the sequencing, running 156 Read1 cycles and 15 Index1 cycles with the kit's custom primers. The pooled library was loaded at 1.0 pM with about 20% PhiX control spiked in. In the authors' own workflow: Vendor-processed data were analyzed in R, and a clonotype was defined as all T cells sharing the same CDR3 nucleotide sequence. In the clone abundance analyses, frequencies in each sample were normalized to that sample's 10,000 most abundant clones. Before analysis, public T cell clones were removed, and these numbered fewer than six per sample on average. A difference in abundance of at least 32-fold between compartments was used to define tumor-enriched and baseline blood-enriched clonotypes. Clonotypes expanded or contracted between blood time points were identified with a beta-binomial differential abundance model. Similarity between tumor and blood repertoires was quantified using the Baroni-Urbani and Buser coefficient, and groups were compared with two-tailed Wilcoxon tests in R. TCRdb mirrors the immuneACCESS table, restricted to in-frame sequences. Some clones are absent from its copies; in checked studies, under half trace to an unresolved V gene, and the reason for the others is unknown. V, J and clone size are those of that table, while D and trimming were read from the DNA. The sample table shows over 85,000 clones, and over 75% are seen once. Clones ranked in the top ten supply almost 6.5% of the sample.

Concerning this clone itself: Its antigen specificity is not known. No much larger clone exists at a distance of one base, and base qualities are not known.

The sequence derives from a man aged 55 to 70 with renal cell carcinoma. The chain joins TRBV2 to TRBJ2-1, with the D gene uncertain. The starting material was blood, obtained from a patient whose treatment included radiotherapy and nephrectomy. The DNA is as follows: TGTGCCAGCAGTGGTTTAGGGCCAAGAATCGATGAGCAGTTCTTC. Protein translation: CASSGLGPRIDEQFF.